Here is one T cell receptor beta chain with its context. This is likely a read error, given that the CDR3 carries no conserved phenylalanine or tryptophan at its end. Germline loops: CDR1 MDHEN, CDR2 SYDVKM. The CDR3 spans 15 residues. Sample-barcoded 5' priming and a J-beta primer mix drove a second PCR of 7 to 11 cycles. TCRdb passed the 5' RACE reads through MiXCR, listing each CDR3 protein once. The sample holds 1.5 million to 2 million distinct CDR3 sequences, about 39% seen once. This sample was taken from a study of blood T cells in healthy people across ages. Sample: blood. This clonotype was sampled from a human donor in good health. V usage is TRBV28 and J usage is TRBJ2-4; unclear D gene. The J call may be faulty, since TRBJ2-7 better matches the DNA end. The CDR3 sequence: CASSFMTGLSYEQYL. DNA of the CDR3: TGTGCCAGCAGTTTCATGACGGGCCTCTCCTACGAGCAGTACTTG.